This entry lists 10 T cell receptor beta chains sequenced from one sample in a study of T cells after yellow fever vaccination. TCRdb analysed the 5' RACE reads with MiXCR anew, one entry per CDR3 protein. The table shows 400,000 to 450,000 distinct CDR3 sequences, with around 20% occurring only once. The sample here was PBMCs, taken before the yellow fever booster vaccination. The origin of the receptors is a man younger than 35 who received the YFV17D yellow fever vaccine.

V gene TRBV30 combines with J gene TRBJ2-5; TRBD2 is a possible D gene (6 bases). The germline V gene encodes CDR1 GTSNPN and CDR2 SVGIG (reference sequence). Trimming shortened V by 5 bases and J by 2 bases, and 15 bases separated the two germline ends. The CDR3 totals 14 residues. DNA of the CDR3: TGTGCCTGGGGGGGATTAGCGGTTCAAGAGACCCAGTACTTC. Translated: CAWGGLAVQETQYF.

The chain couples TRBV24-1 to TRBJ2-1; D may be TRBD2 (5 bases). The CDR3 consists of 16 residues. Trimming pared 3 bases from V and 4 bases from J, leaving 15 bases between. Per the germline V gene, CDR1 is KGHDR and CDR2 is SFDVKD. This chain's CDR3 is CATSDSRRRRYNEQFF. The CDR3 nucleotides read TGTGCCACCAGTGATAGTCGACGGAGGCGATACAATGAGCAGTTCTTC.

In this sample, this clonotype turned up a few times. The CDR3 coding sequence is TGTGCCAGCAGCTTCGGGGTTTCCTACGAGCAGTACGTC. Its translation is CASSFGVSYEQYV. J is TRBJ2-7 and V is TRBV11-2; D may be TRBD2 (5 bases). Trimming left V 3 bases short and J 1 base short, with 7 bases between. Germline CDR1 reads SGHAT; CDR2 reads FQNNGV. This CDR3 region has 13 residues.

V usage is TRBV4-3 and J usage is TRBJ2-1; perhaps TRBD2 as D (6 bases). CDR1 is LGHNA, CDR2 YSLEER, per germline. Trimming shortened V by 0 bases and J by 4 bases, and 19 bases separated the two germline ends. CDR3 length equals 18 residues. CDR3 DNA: TGCGCCAGCAGCCAAGATGAAAGGCGGAGGGGTTGGTACAATGAGCAGTTCTTC. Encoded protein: CASSQDERRRGWYNEQFF.

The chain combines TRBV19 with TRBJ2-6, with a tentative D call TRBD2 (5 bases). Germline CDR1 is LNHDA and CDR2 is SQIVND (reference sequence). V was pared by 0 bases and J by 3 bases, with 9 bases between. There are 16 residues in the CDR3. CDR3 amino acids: CASSIDRGYGANVLTF. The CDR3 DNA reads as TGTGCCAGTAGTATAGATCGAGGGTATGGGGCCAACGTCCTGACTTTC.

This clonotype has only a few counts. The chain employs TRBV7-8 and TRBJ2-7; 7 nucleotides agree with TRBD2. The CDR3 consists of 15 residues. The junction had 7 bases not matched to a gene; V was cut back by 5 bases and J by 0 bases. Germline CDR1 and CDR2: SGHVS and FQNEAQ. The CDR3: CASSPRAGVSYEQYF. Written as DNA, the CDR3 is TGTGCCAGCAGCCCGAGGGCGGGGGTCTCCTACGAGCAGTACTTC.

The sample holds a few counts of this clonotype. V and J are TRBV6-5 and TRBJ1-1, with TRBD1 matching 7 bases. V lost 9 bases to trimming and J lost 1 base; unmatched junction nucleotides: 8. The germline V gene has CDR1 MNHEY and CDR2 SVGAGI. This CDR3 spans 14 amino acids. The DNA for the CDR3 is TGTGCCAGGGTGCCCCGGGACAGGAACACTGAAGCTTTCTTT. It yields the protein CARVPRDRNTEAFF.

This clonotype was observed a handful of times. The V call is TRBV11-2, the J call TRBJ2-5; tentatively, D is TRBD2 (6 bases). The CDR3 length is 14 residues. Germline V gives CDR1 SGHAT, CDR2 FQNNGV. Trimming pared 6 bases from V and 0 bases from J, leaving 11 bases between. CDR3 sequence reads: CASSFGLHQETQYF. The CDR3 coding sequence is TGTGCCAGCAGTTTCGGACTACACCAAGAGACCCAGTACTTC. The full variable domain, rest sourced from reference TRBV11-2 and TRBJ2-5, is EAGVAQSPRYKIIEKRQSVAFWCNPISGHATLYWYQQILGQGPKLLIQFQNNGVVDDSQLPKDRFSAERLKGVDSTLKIQPAKLEDSAVYLCASSFGLHQETQYFGPGTRLLVL.

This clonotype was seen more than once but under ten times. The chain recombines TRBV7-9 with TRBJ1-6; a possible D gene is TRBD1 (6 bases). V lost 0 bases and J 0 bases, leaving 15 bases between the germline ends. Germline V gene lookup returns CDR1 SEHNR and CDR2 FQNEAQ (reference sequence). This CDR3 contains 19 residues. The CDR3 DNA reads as TGTGCCAGCAGCTTAGCTCCGGGACACCAGAGCTCCTATAATTCACCCCTCCACTTT. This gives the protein CASSLAPGHQSSYNSPLHF.

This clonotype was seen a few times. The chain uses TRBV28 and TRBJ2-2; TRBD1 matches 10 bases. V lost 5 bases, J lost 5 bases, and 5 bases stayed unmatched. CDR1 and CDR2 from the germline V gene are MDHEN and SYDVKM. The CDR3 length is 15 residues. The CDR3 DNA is TGTGCCAGCAGTCCAAGGACAGGGGGGACCGGGGAGCTGTTTTTT. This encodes CASSPRTGGTGELFF.